The clone carrying this TCR beta chain was recorded a few times. The antigen is unknown. These data originate in a study of cytomegalovirus exposure and HLA in healthy donors. Study-level information: Among roughly 180 million T cells, an earlier analysis found 117 million unique TCR beta sequences.

Study-wide findings and caveats: Approximately 18,000 TCR beta sequences were associated with HLA alleles at 0.05 false discovery rate in a later analysis. Presence/absence analyses assumed roughly uniform sequencing depth across donors, which may not hold.

Germline V lookup: CDR1 SGHVS, CDR2 FNYEAQ. The CDR3 length is 15 residues. The trim removed 4 bases at V and 5 bases at J, leaving 7 bases unmatched. In the PCR, 60 Vbeta and 13 Jbeta primers were used. The table came from immunoSEQ multiplex PCR; TCRdb's copy has only in-frame clones and leaves some out. The sample holds 160,000 or so clones, around 82% seen once. Sequencing input: PBMCs. The rearrangement links TRBV7-6 to TRBJ2-4; 8 nucleotides agree with TRBD1. This TCR was recovered from a man aged 55 to 70 in good health and CMV-seronegative. The CDR3, as DNA: TGTGCCAGCAGCTCATCCGGGACAGGAGAAAACATTCAGTACTTC. As protein: CASSSSGTGENIQYF.